The next 18 T cell receptor beta chains were all read from a single sample in a study of blood T cell repertoires in COVID-19. Generated by immunoSEQ multiplex PCR, the TCRdb table keeps only in-frame clones and is missing some. The sample lists about 33,000 clones, 88% occurring once. The sample comprised peripheral blood. These receptors all come from a woman aged 80 or over with active or convalescent COVID-19.

The V call is TRBV2, the J call TRBJ2-2; TRBD2 matches at 12 bases. With 8 bases clipped from V and 6 bases from J, the junction kept 10 bases outside the gene matches. The CDR3 consists of 16 residues. CDR1 and CDR2 from the germline V gene are SNHLY and FYNNEI. The CDR3 sequence: CASSLAGGVWAGELFF. CDR3 nucleotide sequence: TGTGCCAGCTCCCTAGCGGGGGGGGTATGGGCCGGGGAGCTGTTTTTT.

The chain uses TRBV7-3 and TRBJ1-4, with D unclear. CDR1 is SGHTA, CDR2 FQGTGA, per germline. The CDR3 length is 13 residues. With 1 base removed from V and 10 bases from J, the gap between germline ends came to 10 bases. In DNA, the CDR3 is TGTGCCAGCAGCTTAAACGAGGGAGGAAAACTGTTTTTT. It specifies CASSLNEGGKLFF.

This clone came up once. This chain uses TRBV2 with TRBJ1-2, with 7 bases matching TRBD1. CDR1 is SNHLY, CDR2 FYNNEI, per germline. This CDR3 is 15 amino acids long. V trimming: 6 bases; J trimming: 2 bases; junction bases outside the gene matches: 9. CDR3 sequence (DNA): TGTGCCAGCAGCGGACAGGCGCGGTCGAACTATGGCTACACCTTC. This translates into CASSGQARSNYGYTF. The full variable domain, in which reference TRBV2 and TRBJ1-2 provide the parts outside the CDR3, is EPEVTQTPSHQVTQMGQEVILRCVPISNHLYFYWYRQILGQKVEFLVSFYNNEISEKSEIFDDQFSVERPDGSNFTLKIRSTKLEDSAMYFCASSGQARSNYGYTFGSGTRLTVV.

The CDR3 loop is CASSPGLLPSTDTQYF. CDR3 DNA: TGCGCCAGCAGCCCCGGACTTCTACCTAGCACAGATACGCAGTATTTT. The chain employs TRBV5-1 and TRBJ2-3, with a weak D call TRBD2 (5 bases). The ends were cut back, 4 bases at V and 0 bases at J, with 15 bases in the middle. The CDR3 contains 16 residues. CDR1 and CDR2 from the germline V gene are SGHRS and YFSETQ.

J is TRBJ2-1 and V is TRBV27; 12 bases line up with TRBD2. Trimming cost V 3 bases and J 0 bases; bases outside gene matches: 18. This CDR3 contains 22 residues. Germline values: CDR1 MNHEY, CDR2 SMNVEV (reference sequence). CDR3 sequence: CASSLLKQTSGGPWSSYNEQFF. The CDR3 nucleotides read TGTGCCAGCAGTTTGCTAAAGCAGACTAGCGGGGGCCCCTGGAGCTCCTACAATGAGCAGTTCTTC.

The V call is TRBV18, the J call TRBJ1-1, with a possible D match to TRBD1 (5 bases). Trimming removed 3 bases from V and 0 bases from J, with 11 bases in between. The CDR3 contains 15 residues. The V gene's germline CDR1 is KGHSH and CDR2 LQKENI. The CDR3 sequence: CASSPWGVLNTEAFF. DNA for the CDR3: TGTGCCAGCTCACCCTGGGGGGTCCTGAACACTGAAGCTTTCTTT.

The rearrangement joins TRBV6-5 to TRBJ2-1, with 7 bases matching TRBD2. In germline, CDR1 is MNHEY, CDR2 SVGAGI. Trimming cost V 8 bases and J 3 bases; bases outside gene matches: 13. The length of the CDR3 is 16 residues. DNA for the CDR3: TGTGCCAGCGGTTTGTACCCGGGGGGAGACTACAATGAGCAGTTCTTC. It yields the protein CASGLYPGGDYNEQFF.

The CDR3 loop is CASSPRGTGGLVSYTF. CDR3 coding DNA: TGTGCCAGCAGTCCAAGAGGGACAGGGGGGTTAGTAAGCTACACCTTC. This chain connects TRBV27 to TRBJ1-2; 11 bases fit TRBD1. The junction had 14 bases not matched to a gene; V was cut back by 5 bases and J by 9 bases. The germline CDR1 and CDR2 sequences are MNHEY and SMNVEV (reference sequence). The CDR3 is 16 amino acids.

The CDR3 DNA sequence: TGTGCCAGCAGTGCCCGGGGTCTAGATAGCAATCAGCCCCAGCATTTT. It encodes CASSARGLDSNQPQHF. The chain is built from TRBV6-6 and TRBJ1-5, with unresolved D. V lost 5 bases to trimming and J lost 0 bases, with 14 bases between them. The CDR3 loop spans 16 amino acids. Germline V CDR1 and CDR2: MNHNY, SVGAGI (reference sequence).

The chain recombines TRBV5-6 with TRBJ2-1; 10 bases agree with TRBD2. This CDR3 comprises 16 residues. Losses at the gene ends were 2 bases for V and 3 bases for J; bases not matched to a gene: 5. Germline V gene sequence: CDR1 SGHDT, CDR2 YYEEEE. The CDR3 DNA reads TGTGCCAGCAGCTTCGGACTAGCGGATCGCTACAATGAGCAGTTCTTC. It specifies CASSFGLADRYNEQFF.

V usage is TRBV28 and J usage is TRBJ2-5; 7 nucleotides match TRBD2. Germline CDR1 MDHEN, CDR2 SYDVKM. J gave up 6 bases and V 4 bases, and 11 bases lay outside the gene matches. The CDR3 length is 15 residues. CDR3 residues: CASSSQRDVKKTQYF. The CDR3 DNA reads TGTGCCAGCAGTTCACAGCGGGATGTCAAGAAGACCCAGTACTTC.

This chain connects TRBV5-6 to TRBJ1-5; D is unresolved. Per the germline V gene, CDR1 is SGHDT and CDR2 is YYEEEE. The CDR3 runs to 15 residues. Trimming took off 0 bases at V and 2 bases at J, with 9 bases between the two ends. This chain's CDR3 is CASSLAGQGNQPQHF. The CDR3 DNA sequence: TGTGCCAGCAGCTTGGCAGGTCAGGGCAATCAGCCCCAGCATTTT.

The chain couples TRBV6-5 to TRBJ1-3, with 9 nucleotides matching TRBD1. J was trimmed by 2 bases and V by 5 bases; bases with no gene match: 4. The CDR3 extends over 15 amino acids. Germline CDR1 is MNHEY and CDR2 is SVGAGI. CDR3: CASSRTGGTGNTIYF. In nucleotides, the CDR3 is TGTGCCAGCAGTAGAACAGGGGGCACTGGAAACACCATATATTTT.

This chain links TRBV5-1 with TRBJ2-2; 9 nucleotides line up with TRBD2. CDR1 and CDR2 (germline): SGHRS, YFSETQ. The V segment lost 0 bases and the J segment 3 bases; nucleotides outside the gene matches: 0. The CDR3 length is 15 residues. The CDR3 coding sequence is TGCGCCAGCAGCTTGGCTAGCGGGGACACCGGGGAGCTGTTTTTT. It yields the protein CASSLASGDTGELFF.

The chain is built from TRBV15 and TRBJ1-4, with 8 bases fitting TRBD1. The CDR3 contains 17 residues. The V and J ends lost 3 bases and 4 bases, in that order; junction bases with no gene match: 10. CDR1 is LNHNV, CDR2 YYDKDF, per germline (reference sequence). The CDR3 DNA sequence: TGTGCCACCAGCAGGGTAACTGGCGGACAGGGTAATGAAAAACTGTTTTTT. Its protein is CATSRVTGGQGNEKLFF.

The chain links TRBV5-4 to TRBJ1-2; the D is unclear. The CDR3 is 13 residues long. CDR1 and CDR2 (germline): SGHNT, YYREEE (reference sequence). V gave up 4 bases and J gave up 1 base, with 8 bases separating them. CDR3 nucleotide sequence: TGTGCCAGCAGCACGGGATTTAACTATGGCTACACCTTC. It translates to CASSTGFNYGYTF. The variable domain in full, with the rest retrieved from reference TRBV5-4 and TRBJ1-2, is ETGVTQSPTHLIKTRGQQVTLRCSSQSGHNTVSWYQQALGQGPQFIFQYYREEENGRGNFPPRFSGLQFPNYSSELNVNALELDDSALYLCASSTGFNYGYTFGSGTRLTVV.

The chain has TRBV6-5 and TRBJ1-1, with TRBD1 matching over 10 bases. Germline V gives CDR1 MNHEY, CDR2 SVGAGI. CDR3 length: 15 residues. The ends lost 6 bases at V and 4 bases at J; junction bases unmatched: 8. CDR3 loop: CASRLPGQGSTEAFF. The CDR3 DNA follows: TGTGCCAGCAGATTACCGGGACAGGGGAGCACTGAAGCTTTCTTT.

The chain employs TRBV29-1 and TRBJ2-5, with D perhaps TRBD1 (5 bases). This CDR3 region has 13 residues. Germline V CDR1 and CDR2: SQVTM, ANQGSEA. V was cut by 7 bases and J by 3 bases, with 15 bases left in between. The CDR3 region is CSGRTWREETQYF. CDR3 DNA: TGCAGCGGAAGGACATGGCGTGAAGAGACCCAGTACTTC.